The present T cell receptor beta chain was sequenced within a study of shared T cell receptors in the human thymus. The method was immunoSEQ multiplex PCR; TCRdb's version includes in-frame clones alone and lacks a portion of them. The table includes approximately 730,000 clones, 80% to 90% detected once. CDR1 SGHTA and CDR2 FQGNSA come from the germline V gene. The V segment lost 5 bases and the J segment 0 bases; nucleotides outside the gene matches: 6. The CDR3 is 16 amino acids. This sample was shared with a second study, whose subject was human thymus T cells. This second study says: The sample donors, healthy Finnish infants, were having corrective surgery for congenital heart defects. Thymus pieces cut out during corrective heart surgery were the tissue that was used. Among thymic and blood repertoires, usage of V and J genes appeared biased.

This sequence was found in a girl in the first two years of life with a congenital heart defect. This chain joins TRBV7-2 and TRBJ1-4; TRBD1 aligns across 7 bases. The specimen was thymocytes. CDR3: CASSTGTASTNEKLFF. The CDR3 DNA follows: TGTGCCAGCAGCACCGGGACAGCGTCAACTAATGAAAAACTGTTTTTT.